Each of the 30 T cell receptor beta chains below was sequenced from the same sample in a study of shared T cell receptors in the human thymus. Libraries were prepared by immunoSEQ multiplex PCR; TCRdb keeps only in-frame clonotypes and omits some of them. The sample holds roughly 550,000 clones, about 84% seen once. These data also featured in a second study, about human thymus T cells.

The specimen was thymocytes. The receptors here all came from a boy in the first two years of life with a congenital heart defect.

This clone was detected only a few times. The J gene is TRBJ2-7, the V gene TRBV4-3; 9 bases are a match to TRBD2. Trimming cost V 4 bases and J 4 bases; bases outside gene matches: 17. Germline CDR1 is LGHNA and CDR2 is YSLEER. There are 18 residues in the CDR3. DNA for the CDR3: TGCGCCAGCAGCCCGGTCAGGCGGGAGGGCCGGGTACCGTACGAGCAGTACTTC. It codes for CASSPVRREGRVPYEQYF.

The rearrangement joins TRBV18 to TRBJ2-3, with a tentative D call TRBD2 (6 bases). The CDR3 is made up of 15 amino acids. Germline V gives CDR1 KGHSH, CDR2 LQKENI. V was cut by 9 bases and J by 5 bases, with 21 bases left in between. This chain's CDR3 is CASLPPGEEGDTQYF. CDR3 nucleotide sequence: TGTGCCAGTTTACCGCCGGGAGAAGAGGGAGATACGCAGTATTTT.

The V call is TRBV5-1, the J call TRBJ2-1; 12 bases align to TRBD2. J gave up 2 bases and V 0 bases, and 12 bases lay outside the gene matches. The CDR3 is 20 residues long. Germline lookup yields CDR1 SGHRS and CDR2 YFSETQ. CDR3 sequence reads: CASSLESSTSGRTPYNEQFF. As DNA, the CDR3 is TGCGCCAGCAGCTTGGAATCATCCACTAGCGGGAGGACTCCCTACAATGAGCAGTTCTTC.

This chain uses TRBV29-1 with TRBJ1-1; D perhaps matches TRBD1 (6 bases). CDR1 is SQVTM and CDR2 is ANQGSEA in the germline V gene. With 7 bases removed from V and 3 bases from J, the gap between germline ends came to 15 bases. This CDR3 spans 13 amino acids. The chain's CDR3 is CSGGQGLYTEAFF. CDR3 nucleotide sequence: TGCAGCGGTGGCCAGGGGCTTTACACTGAAGCTTTCTTT.

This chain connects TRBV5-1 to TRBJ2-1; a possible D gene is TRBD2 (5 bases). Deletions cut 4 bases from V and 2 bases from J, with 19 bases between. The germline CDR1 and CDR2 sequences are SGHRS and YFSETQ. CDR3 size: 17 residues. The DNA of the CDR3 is TGCGCCAGCAGCCTACCCTCAAGCGAGGAGGCCTACAATGAGCAGTTCTTC. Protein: CASSLPSSEEAYNEQFF.

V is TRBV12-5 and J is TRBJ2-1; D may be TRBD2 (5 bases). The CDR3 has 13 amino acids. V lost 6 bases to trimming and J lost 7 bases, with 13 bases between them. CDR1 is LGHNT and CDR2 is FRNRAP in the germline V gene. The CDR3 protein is CASGSPGMNEQFF. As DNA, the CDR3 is TGTGCTAGTGGATCCCCCGGGATGAATGAGCAGTTCTTC.

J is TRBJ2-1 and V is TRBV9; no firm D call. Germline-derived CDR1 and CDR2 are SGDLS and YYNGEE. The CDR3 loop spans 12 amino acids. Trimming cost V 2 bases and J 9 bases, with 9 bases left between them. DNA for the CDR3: TGTGCCAGCAGCGTTGGAGTATCTGAGCAGTTCTTC. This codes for CASSVGVSEQFF. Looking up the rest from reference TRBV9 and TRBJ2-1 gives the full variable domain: DSGVTQTPKHLITATGQRVTLRCSPRSGDLSVYWYQQSLDQGLQFLIQYYNGEERAKGNILERFSAQQFPDLHSELNLSSLELGDSALYFCASSVGVSEQFFGPGTRLTVL.

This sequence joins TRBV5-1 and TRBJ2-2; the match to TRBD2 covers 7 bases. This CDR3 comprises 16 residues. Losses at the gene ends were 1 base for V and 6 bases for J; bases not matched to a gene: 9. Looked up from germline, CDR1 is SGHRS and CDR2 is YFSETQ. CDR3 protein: CASSLSAGVWAGELFF. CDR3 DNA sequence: TGCGCCAGCAGCTTGTCGGCGGGAGTCTGGGCCGGGGAGCTGTTTTTT.

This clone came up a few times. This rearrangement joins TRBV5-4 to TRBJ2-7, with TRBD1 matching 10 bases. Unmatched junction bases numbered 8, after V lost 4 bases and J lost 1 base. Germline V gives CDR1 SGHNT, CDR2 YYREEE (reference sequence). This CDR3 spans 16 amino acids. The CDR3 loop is CASSLDRGSGSYEQYF. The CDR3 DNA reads TGTGCCAGCAGCCTGGACAGGGGGTCTGGTTCCTACGAGCAGTACTTC.

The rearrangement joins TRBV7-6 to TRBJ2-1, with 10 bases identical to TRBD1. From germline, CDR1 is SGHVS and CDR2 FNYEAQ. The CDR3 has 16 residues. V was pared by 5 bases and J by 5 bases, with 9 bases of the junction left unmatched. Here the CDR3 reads CASSHPGDRGNNEQFF. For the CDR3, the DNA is TGTGCCAGCAGCCACCCTGGGGACAGGGGTAACAATGAGCAGTTCTTC.

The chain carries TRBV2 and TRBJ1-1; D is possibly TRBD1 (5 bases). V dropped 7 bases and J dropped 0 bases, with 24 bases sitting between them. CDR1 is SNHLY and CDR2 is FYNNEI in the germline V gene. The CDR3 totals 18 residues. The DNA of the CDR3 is TGTGCCAGCACCTTTTTGTGGAGGGGTTCGGTTATGAACACTGAAGCTTTCTTT. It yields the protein CASTFLWRGSVMNTEAFF. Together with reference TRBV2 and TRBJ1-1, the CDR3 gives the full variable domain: EPEVTQTPSHQVTQMGQEVILRCVPISNHLYFYWYRQILGQKVEFLVSFYNNEISEKSEIFDDQFSVERPDGSNFTLKIRSTKLEDSAMYFCASTFLWRGSVMNTEAFFGQGTRLTVV.

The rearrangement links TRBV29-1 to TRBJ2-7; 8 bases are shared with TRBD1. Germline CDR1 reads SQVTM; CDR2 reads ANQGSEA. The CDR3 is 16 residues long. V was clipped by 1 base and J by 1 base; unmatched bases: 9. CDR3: CSVEGPFGQGSYEQYF. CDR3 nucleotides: TGCAGCGTTGAAGGTCCCTTCGGACAGGGTTCCTACGAGCAGTACTTC.

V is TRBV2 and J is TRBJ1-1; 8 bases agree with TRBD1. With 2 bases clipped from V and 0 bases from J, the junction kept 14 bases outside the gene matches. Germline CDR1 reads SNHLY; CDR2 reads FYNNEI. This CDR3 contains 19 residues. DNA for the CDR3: TGTGCCAGCAGTGAATGGTATCGACAGGGGATTACGATGAACACTGAAGCTTTCTTT. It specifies CASSEWYRQGITMNTEAFF. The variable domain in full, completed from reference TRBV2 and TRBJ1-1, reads EPEVTQTPSHQVTQMGQEVILRCVPISNHLYFYWYRQILGQKVEFLVSFYNNEISEKSEIFDDQFSVERPDGSNFTLKIRSTKLEDSAMYFCASSEWYRQGITMNTEAFFGQGTRLTVV.

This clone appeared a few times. CDR3 in amino acids: CASSSRVLTAGEGYEQYF. CDR3 nucleotides: TGTGCCAGCAGCTCAAGGGTGTTGACAGCGGGAGAGGGGTACGAGCAGTACTTC. The chain employs TRBV11-2 and TRBJ2-7; 8 bases align to TRBD2. V dropped 4 bases and J dropped 4; count of bases not matched to a gene: 18. This CDR3 has 18 residues. Germline V gene lookup returns CDR1 SGHAT and CDR2 FQNNGV. Looking up the rest from reference TRBV11-2 and TRBJ2-7 gives the full variable domain: EAGVAQSPRYKIIEKRQSVAFWCNPISGHATLYWYQQILGQGPKLLIQFQNNGVVDDSQLPKDRFSAERLKGVDSTLKIQPAKLEDSAVYLCASSSRVLTAGEGYEQYFGPGTRLTVT.

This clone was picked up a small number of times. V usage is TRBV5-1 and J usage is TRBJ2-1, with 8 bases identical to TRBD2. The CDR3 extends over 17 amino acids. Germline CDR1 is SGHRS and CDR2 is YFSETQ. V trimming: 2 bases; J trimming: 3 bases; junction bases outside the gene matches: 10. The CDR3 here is CASSLNNPGTSYNEQFF. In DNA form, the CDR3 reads TGCGCCAGCAGCTTAAACAACCCCGGGACTAGCTACAATGAGCAGTTCTTC.

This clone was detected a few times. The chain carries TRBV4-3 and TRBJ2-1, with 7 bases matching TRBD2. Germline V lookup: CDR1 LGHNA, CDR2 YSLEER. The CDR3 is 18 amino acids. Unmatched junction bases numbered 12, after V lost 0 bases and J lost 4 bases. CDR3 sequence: CASSQDPSGDLLYNEQFF. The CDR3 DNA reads TGCGCCAGCAGCCAAGATCCTAGCGGAGACCTCCTATACAATGAGCAGTTCTTC.

The CDR3 DNA follows: TGTGCCAGCAGTCCAACAGATACGCAGTATTTT. It codes for CASSPTDTQYF. The genes are TRBV6-1 and TRBJ2-3; D gene unclear. The CDR3 contains 11 residues. Between the trimmed V and J ends, which lost 5 bases and 3 bases, there was a span of 3 bases. Germline V gene data show CDR1 as MNHNS and CDR2 as SASEGT.

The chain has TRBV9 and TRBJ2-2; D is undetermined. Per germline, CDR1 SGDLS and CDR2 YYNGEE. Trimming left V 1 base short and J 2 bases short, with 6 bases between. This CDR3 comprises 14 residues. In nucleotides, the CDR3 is TGTGCCAGCAGCGTATCCCTCAACACCGGGGAGCTGTTTTTT. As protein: CASSVSLNTGELFF.

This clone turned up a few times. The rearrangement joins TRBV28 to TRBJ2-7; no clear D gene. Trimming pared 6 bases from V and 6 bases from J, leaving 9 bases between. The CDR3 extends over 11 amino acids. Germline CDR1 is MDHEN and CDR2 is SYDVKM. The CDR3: CASSSSLEQYF. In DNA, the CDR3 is TGTGCCAGCAGCTCCTCCCTCGAGCAGTACTTC.

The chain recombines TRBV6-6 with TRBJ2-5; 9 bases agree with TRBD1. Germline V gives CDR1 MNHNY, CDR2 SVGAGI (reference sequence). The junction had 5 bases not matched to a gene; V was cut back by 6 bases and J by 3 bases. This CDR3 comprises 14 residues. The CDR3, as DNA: TGTGCCAGCAGCCGGGGACAGGGAAAAGAGACCCAGTACTTC. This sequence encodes CASSRGQGKETQYF.

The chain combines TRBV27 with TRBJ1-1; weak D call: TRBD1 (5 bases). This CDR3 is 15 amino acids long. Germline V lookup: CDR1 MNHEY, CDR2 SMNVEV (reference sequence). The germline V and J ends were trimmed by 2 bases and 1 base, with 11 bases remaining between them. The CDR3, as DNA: TGTGCCAGCAGTTTAATCGTGGGGGGGAACACTGAAGCTTTCTTT. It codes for CASSLIVGGNTEAFF.

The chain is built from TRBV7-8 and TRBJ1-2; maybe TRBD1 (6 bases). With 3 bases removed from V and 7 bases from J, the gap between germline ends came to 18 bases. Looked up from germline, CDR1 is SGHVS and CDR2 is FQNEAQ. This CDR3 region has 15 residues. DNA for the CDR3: TGTGCCAGCAGCTTTCTGGGACATCCCCTCGGTGGCTACACCTTC. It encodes CASSFLGHPLGGYTF. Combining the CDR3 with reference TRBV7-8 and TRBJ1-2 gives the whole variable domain GAGVSQSPRYKVAKRGQDVALRCDPISGHVSLFWYQQALGQGPEFLTYFQNEAQLDKSGLPSDRFFAERPEGSVSTLKIQRTQQEDSAVYLCASSFLGHPLGGYTFGSGTRLTVV.

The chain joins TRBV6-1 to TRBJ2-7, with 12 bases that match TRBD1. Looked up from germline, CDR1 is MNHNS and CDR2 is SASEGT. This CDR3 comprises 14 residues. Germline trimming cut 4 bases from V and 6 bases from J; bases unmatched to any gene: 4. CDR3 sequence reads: CASSGDRGLGEQYF. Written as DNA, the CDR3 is TGTGCCAGCAGTGGGGACAGGGGGCTCGGCGAGCAGTACTTC.

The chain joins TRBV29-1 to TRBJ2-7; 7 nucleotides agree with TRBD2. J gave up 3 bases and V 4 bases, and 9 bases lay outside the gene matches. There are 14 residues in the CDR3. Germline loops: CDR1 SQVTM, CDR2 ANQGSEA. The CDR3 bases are TGCAGCGTTGGCGAGGCTAGCGGTTGCTACGAGCAGTACTTC. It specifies CSVGEASGCYEQYF.

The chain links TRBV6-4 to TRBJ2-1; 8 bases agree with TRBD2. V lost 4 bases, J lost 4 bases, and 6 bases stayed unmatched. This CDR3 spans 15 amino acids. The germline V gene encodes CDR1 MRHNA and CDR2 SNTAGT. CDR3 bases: TGTGCCAGCAGTGCTCTAGCGGGTTTGTACAATGAGCAGTTCTTC. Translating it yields CASSALAGLYNEQFF.

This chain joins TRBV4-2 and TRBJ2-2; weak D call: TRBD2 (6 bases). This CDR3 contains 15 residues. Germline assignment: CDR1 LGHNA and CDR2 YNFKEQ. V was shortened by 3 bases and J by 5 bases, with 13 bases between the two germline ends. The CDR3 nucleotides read TGTGCCAGCAGCCAGGACCGGCGGGAAACCGGGGAGCTGTTTTTT. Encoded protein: CASSQDRRETGELFF.

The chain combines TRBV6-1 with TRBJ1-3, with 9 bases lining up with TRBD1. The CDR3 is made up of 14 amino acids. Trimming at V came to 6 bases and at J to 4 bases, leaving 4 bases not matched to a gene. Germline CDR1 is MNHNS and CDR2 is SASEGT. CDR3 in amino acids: CASSGQGYGNTIYF. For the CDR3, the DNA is TGTGCCAGCAGCGGACAGGGGTACGGAAACACCATATATTTT.

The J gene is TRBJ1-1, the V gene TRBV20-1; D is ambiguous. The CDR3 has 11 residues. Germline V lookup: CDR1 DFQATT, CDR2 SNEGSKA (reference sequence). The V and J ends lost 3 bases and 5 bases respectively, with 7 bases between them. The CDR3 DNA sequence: TGCAGTGCTAGGGAGAAGACTGAAGCTTTCTTT. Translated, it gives CSAREKTEAFF.

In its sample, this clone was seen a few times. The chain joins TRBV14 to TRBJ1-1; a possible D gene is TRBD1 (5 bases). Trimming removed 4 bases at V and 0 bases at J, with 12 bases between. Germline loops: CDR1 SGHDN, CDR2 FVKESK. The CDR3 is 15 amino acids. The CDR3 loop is CASSPIDSLNTEAFF. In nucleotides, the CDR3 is TGTGCCAGCAGCCCAATAGACAGTCTGAACACTGAAGCTTTCTTT.

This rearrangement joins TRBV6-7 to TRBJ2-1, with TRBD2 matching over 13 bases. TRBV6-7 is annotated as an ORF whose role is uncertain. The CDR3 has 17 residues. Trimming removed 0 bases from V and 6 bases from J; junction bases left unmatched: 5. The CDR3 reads CASSYSGLAGWPNEQFF. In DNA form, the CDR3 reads TGTGCCAGCAGTTACTCGGGACTAGCGGGATGGCCCAATGAGCAGTTCTTC.